These 18 T cell receptor beta chains came from one sample sequenced in a study of blood T cell repertoires in COVID-19. Libraries were prepared by immunoSEQ multiplex PCR; TCRdb keeps only in-frame clonotypes and omits some of them. The data show around 290,000 clones, nearly 90% seen once. Sequenced input: PBMCs or T cells enriched from blood (not recorded which). These receptors were collected from a woman aged 25-40 years who had recovered from COVID-19.

This clone was detected a few times. CDR3 in amino acids: CASSLKRLRQATLLTQHF. The CDR3 coding sequence is TGTGCCAGCAGTTTAAAGAGGTTGCGACAGGCGACTTTGTTGACCCAGCATTTT. The chain employs TRBV28 and TRBJ1-5; possibly TRBD1 for D (6 bases). Germline-derived CDR1 and CDR2 are MDHEN and SYDVKM. The CDR3 covers 18 residues. The germline V and J ends were trimmed by 2 bases and 11 bases, with 28 bases remaining between them.

The rearrangement links TRBV7-9 to TRBJ1-6, with D tentatively TRBD1 (6 bases). Germline-derived CDR1 and CDR2 are SEHNR and FQNEAQ (reference sequence). The length of the CDR3 is 13 residues. Trimming pared 1 base from V and 8 bases from J, leaving 6 bases between. The chain's CDR3 is CASSLGTDSPLHF. For the CDR3, the DNA is TGTGCCAGCAGCTTAGGGACAGATTCACCCCTCCACTTT.

This chain links TRBV24-1 with TRBJ2-1, with a tentative D call TRBD1 (6 bases). This CDR3 region has 12 residues. CDR1 is KGHDR and CDR2 is SFDVKD in the germline V gene. Trimming removed 4 bases from V and 12 bases from J, with 12 bases in between. CDR3 in DNA: TGTGCCACCAGTGACCCAGGGGTATGGCAGTTCTTC. Encoded protein: CATSDPGVWQFF.

The CDR3 sequence is CASSYGQGAIYDEQYF. In DNA form, the CDR3 reads TGTGCCAGCAGCTATGGACAGGGGGCGATTTACGACGAGCAGTACTTC. The chain combines TRBV7-9 with TRBJ2-7, with 11 bases that match TRBD1. The V segment lost 4 bases and the J segment 5 bases; nucleotides outside the gene matches: 10. The V gene's germline CDR1 is SEHNR and CDR2 FQNEAQ (reference sequence). The CDR3 spans 16 residues.

The J gene is TRBJ2-7, the V gene TRBV15, with D possibly matching TRBD1 (6 bases). The CDR3 totals 15 residues. Germline CDR1 reads LNHNV; CDR2 reads YYDKDF (reference sequence). V lost 4 bases and J lost 0, with 13 bases in between. The CDR3 spells CATSTPGHPSYEQYF. CDR3 coding DNA: TGTGCCACCAGCACCCCGGGACACCCCTCCTACGAGCAGTACTTC.

The sample holds one count of this clone. The V gene is TRBV28, the J gene TRBJ1-1, with D possibly being TRBD1 (5 bases). Per the germline V gene, CDR1 is MDHEN and CDR2 is SYDVKM. This CDR3 is 14 amino acids long. The V end was cut by 6 bases, the J end by 4 bases, with 15 bases between. CDR3 amino acids: CASSWGLGSTEAFF. DNA for the CDR3: TGTGCCAGCAGCTGGGGCCTTGGAAGCACTGAAGCTTTCTTT.

CDR3 loop: CASSPTRQLSPLHF. CDR3 coding DNA: TGTGCCAGCAGCCCCACCCGACAGTTATCACCCCTCCACTTT. The V and J genes are TRBV5-7 and TRBJ1-6, with TRBD1 as a possible D gene (5 bases). TRBV5-7 is recorded as an ORF, its role being uncertain. The CDR3 loop spans 14 amino acids. V shed 4 bases and J shed 10 bases, with 15 bases lying between them.

This rearrangement joins TRBV27 to TRBJ2-3; 12 bases are shared with TRBD2. The trim removed 5 bases at V and 6 bases at J, leaving 9 bases unmatched. The CDR3 has 16 residues. Germline lookup yields CDR1 MNHEY and CDR2 SMNVEV (reference sequence). CDR3 DNA: TGTGCCAGCAGTACCAATCCTAGCGGGAGGGGGGATACGCAGTATTTT. Translated: CASSTNPSGRGDTQYF.

J is TRBJ1-6 and V is TRBV21-1; the D call TRBD1 from the table was never checked on the DNA. TRBV21-1 is labeled a pseudogene. The CDR3 sequence is 17 residues long. The DNA for the CDR3 is TGTGCCAGCAGCAAAGCCGAGACAGTTTTTTATAATTCACCCCTCCACTTT. It is translated as CASSKAETVFYNSPLHF.

The V call is TRBV28, the J call TRBJ1-3, with 11 bases aligning to TRBD1. CDR1 MDHEN and CDR2 SYDVKM come from the germline V gene. Trimming at V came to 5 bases and at J to 4 bases, leaving 7 bases not matched to a gene. CDR3 length equals 16 residues. The DNA of the CDR3 is TGTGCCAGCAGTCCCGGACAGGGGGCTCTCGGAAACACCATATATTTT. This translates into CASSPGQGALGNTIYF.

The chain links TRBV12-3 or TRBV12-4 to TRBJ1-1; tentative D call: TRBD1 (6 bases). V dropped 5 bases and J dropped 6 bases, with 13 bases sitting between them. There are 13 residues in the CDR3. The CDR3 loop is CASSRSGVAEAFF. As DNA, the CDR3 is TGTGCCAGCAGTCGTTCAGGGGTCGCTGAAGCTTTCTTT.

This rearrangement joins TRBV10-2 to TRBJ2-7; 9 positions match TRBD2. V lost 7 bases and J lost 2; bases outside the gene matches: 6. The CDR3 covers 14 residues. The germline CDR1 and CDR2 sequences are WSHSY and SAAADI. CDR3 nucleotides: TGCGCCAGCACTCCCCTAGCGGGAACCTACGAGCAGTACTTC. Translation: CASTPLAGTYEQYF.

The genes are TRBV28 and TRBJ2-3; 8 bases are a match to TRBD1. The CDR3 contains 15 residues. The germline V gene encodes CDR1 MDHEN and CDR2 SYDVKM. Trimming took 4 bases from V and 3 from J; bases not matched to a gene: 6. CDR3 in amino acids: CASSSFGQGTDTQYF. The CDR3 bases are TGTGCCAGCAGTTCCTTTGGACAGGGAACAGATACGCAGTATTTT.

This chain connects TRBV5-1 to TRBJ2-7, with 9 nucleotides matching TRBD2. This CDR3 is built from 15 residues. CDR1 is SGHRS and CDR2 is YFSETQ in the germline V gene. After removal of 2 bases from V and 5 bases from J, the junction contained 8 bases not matched to a gene. Written as DNA, the CDR3 is TGCGCCAGCAGCTTCTCTAGCGGGGTGCTCAACGAGCAGTACTTC. Protein sequence: CASSFSSGVLNEQYF. Supplemented by reference TRBV5-1 and TRBJ2-7, the full variable domain reads KAGVTQTPRYLIKTRGQQVTLSCSPISGHRSVSWYQQTPGQGLQFLFEYFSETQRNKGNFPGRFSGRQFSNSRSEMNVSTLELGDSALYLCASSFSSGVLNEQYFGPGTRLTVT.

The chain combines TRBV11-2 with TRBJ1-1; 7 bases map to TRBD1. V gave up 5 bases and J gave up 7 bases; unmatched junction bases: 13. The CDR3 length is 15 residues. Germline CDR1 reads SGHAT; CDR2 reads FQNNGV. CDR3 protein: CASSPGWGQPNEAFF. CDR3 coding DNA: TGTGCCAGCAGCCCCGGGTGGGGACAGCCCAATGAAGCTTTCTTT.

The genes are TRBV28 and TRBJ1-2; D gene ambiguous. Germline V gene sequence: CDR1 MDHEN, CDR2 SYDVKM. Trimming removed 3 bases from V and 4 bases from J, with 15 bases in between. The length of the CDR3 is 15 residues. CDR3 region: CASSFGTVPGYGYTF. The CDR3 nucleotides read TGTGCCAGCAGTTTTGGTACGGTCCCCGGCTATGGCTACACCTTC.

This clone has a single count. The J gene is TRBJ2-7, the V gene TRBV5-1, with 14 positions matching TRBD2. Germline values: CDR1 SGHRS, CDR2 YFSETQ. With V trimmed by 10 bases and J by 5 bases, 11 bases remained unmatched. The CDR3 has 15 amino acids. CDR3 nucleotide sequence: TGCGCCGGGCGACTAGCGGGAGGGCCACGGGACGAGCAGTACTTC. This translates into CAGRLAGGPRDEQYF.

CDR3 residues: CASSHVYNEQFF. The CDR3 DNA follows: TGTGCCAGCAGCCACGTCTACAATGAGCAGTTCTTC. The chain has TRBV3-1 (or the pseudogene TRBV3-2) and TRBJ2-1; D not certain. The CDR3 is 12 amino acids. The V and J ends lost 3 bases and 3 bases respectively, with 3 bases between them. Per the germline V gene, CDR1 is LGHDT and CDR2 is YNNKEL (reference sequence).